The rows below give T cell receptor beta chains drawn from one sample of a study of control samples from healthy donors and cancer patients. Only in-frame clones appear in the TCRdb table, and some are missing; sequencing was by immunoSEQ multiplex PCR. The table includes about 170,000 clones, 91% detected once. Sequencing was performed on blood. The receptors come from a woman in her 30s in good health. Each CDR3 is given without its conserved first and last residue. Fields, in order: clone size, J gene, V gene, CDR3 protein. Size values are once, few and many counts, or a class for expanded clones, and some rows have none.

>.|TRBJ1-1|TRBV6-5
ASSYGDSEAF
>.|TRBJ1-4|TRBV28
ASSFTGGTEKLF
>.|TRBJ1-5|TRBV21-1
ASSNWQNSNQPQH
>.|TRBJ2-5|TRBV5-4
ASKAGQQETQY
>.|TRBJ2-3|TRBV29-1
SVDSRSPDTQY
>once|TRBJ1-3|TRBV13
ASSPTGSGNTIY
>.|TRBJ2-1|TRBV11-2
ASSLGGSRF
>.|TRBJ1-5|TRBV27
ASSTRDSNQPQH
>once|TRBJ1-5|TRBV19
ASSSDRANQPQH
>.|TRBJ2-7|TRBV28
ASSSGTLYYEQY
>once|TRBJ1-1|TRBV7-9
ASTPGYTEAF
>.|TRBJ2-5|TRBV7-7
ASSLAQQETQY
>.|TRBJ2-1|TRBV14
ASSRGLAGVLNEQF
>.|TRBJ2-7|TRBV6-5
ASSYYSGSKYEQY
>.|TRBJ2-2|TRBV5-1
ASSGTSGTGELF
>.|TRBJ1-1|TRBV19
ASSRRQGQNTEAF
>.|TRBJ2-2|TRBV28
ASSLAGNGELF
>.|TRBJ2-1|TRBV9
ASSVDVREQF
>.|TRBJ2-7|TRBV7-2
ATGSSSGSYEQY
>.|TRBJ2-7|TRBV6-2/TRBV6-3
ASSYSGGTYEQY
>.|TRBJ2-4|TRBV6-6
ASSPHGLAGGRGTKNIQY
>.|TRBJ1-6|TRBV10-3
AISEAISPLH
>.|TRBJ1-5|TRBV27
ASSHRGPSNQPQH
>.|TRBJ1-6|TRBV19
ASSIAGGDSPLH
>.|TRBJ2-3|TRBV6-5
ASSRTGRSTDTQY
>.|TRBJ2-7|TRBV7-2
ASSLGATSGGYEQY
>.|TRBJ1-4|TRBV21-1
ASSKGPGNEKLF